The 23 T cell receptor beta chains in this list originate from one sample, sequenced in a study of read filtering for tumor transcriptome and immune sequencing. Molecular barcoded adaptors covering alpha/delta and beta/gamma chains were used on approximately 440 ng RNA. TCRdb re-called the reads through MiXCR, storing one row per CDR3 protein. The sample consists of about 41,000 distinct CDR3 sequences, 13% of them appearing once. Specimen: a population of CD138-negative cells sorted from bone marrow. The receptor source for this set is a donor at least 40 years old with multiple myeloma.

This clonotype was seen at least ten times. The V and J genes are TRBV20-1 and TRBJ1-1; TRBD1 is a possible D gene (5 bases). Germline-derived CDR1 and CDR2 are DFQATT and SNEGSKA (reference sequence). CDR3 length: 11 amino acids. The V gene lost 1 base and the J gene lost 7 bases, with 7 bases spanning the gap. CDR3 nucleotides: TGCAGTGCTAGAGGGGACGGTGAAGCTTTCTTT. Translating it yields CSARGDGEAFF.

The chain carries TRBV7-2 and TRBJ2-7; 9 bases fit TRBD1. The V segment lost 1 base and the J segment 4 bases; nucleotides outside the gene matches: 2. This CDR3 has 14 amino acids. The germline CDR1 and CDR2 sequences are SGHTA and FQGNSA. The CDR3 DNA is TGTGCCAGCAGCTTAGGGACAGGGGTTTACGAGCAGTACTTC. Its protein is CASSLGTGVYEQYF. Full variable domain (missing parts from reference TRBV7-2 and TRBJ2-7): GAGVSQSPSNKVTEKGKDVELRCDPISGHTALYWYRQSLGQGLEFLIYFQGNSAPDKSGLPSDRFSAERTGGSVSTLTIQRTQQEDSAVYLCASSLGTGVYEQYFGPGTRLTVT.

This clonotype was seen ten or more times. The rearrangement uses TRBV20-1 and TRBJ2-5, with TRBD2 identical over 10 bases. The V gene's germline CDR1 is DFQATT and CDR2 SNEGSKA (reference sequence). This CDR3 is built from 15 residues. The J segment lost 5 bases and the V segment lost 1 base, leaving 7 bases of the junction unmatched. This chain's CDR3 is CSARGLAGDSETQYF. The CDR3, as DNA: TGCAGTGCTAGAGGCCTAGCGGGAGATAGTGAGACCCAGTACTTC.

This clonotype has a count of ten or more. This chain connects TRBV7-8 to TRBJ2-1; maybe TRBD2 (6 bases). The CDR3 is 16 residues long. V was trimmed by 7 bases and J by 8 bases, leaving 24 bases between them. Germline V CDR1 and CDR2: SGHVS, FQNEAQ. In DNA form, the CDR3 reads TGTGCCAGCATCCCGGTGGGGGACTCCGATTTGCATGAGCAGTTCTTC. Translated, it gives CASIPVGDSDLHEQFF.

This clonotype has at least ten counts. The CDR3 nucleotides are TGTGCCATCAAACGGGGAGGGCTTTGGGACGAGCAGTACTTC. Translated: CAIKRGGLWDEQYF. This chain joins TRBV10-3 and TRBJ2-7; 7 nucleotides agree with TRBD2. The CDR3 consists of 14 residues. The J segment lost 5 bases and the V segment lost 7 bases, leaving 11 bases of the junction unmatched. CDR1 is ENHRY and CDR2 is SYGVKD in the germline V gene.

Of note for this clonotype: Being one base from a much bigger clone, this may be a read error. The chain joins TRBV3-1 to TRBJ2-7; D gene unclear. CDR3 length equals 13 residues. Germline V gene data show CDR1 as LGHDT and CDR2 as YNNKEL (reference sequence). In nucleotides, the CDR3 is TGTGCCTGCAGCCAGGCCGTGGGCCGCGAGCAGTACTTC. It yields the protein CACSQAVGREQYF.

In its sample, this clonotype was seen many times. The V and J genes are TRBV29-1 and TRBJ2-1; D gene uncertain. Germline assignment: CDR1 SQVTM and CDR2 ANQGSEA. Trimming shortened V by 6 bases and J by 6 bases, and 15 bases separated the two germline ends. This CDR3 region has 13 residues. CDR3 bases: TGCAGCGTGAAACTTCTCACGAGCAATGAGCAGTTCTTC. Amino acid sequence: CSVKLLTSNEQFF.

In its sample, this clonotype was seen many times. The rearrangement links TRBV7-8 to TRBJ2-5; D may correspond to TRBD1 or TRBD2 (6 bases each). Trimming stripped 6 bases from V and 7 bases from J, with 21 bases between. CDR3 length: 15 amino acids. Per germline, CDR1 SGHVS and CDR2 FQNEAQ. This CDR3 is CASSPTGGPVGTQYF. The CDR3 DNA is TGTGCCAGCAGTCCCACCGGGGGCCCGGTGGGGACCCAGTACTTC.

This clonotype came up many times. CDR3 coding DNA: TGTGCCAGCAGTCCCCGGGACAGGGATGAAAAACTGTTTTTT. It specifies CASSPRDRDEKLFF. The rearrangement links TRBV7-9 to TRBJ1-4; 9 bases map to TRBD1. Germline V gene lookup returns CDR1 SEHNR and CDR2 FQNEAQ (reference sequence). This CDR3 is 14 amino acids long. The J segment lost 6 bases and the V segment lost 6 bases, leaving 5 bases of the junction unmatched.

In this sample, this clonotype turned up many times. This chain connects TRBV27 to TRBJ2-7; 10 bases are a match to TRBD1. CDR3 length equals 15 residues. Germline CDR1 and CDR2: MNHEY and SMNVEV (reference sequence). Losses at the gene ends were 6 bases for V and 4 bases for J; bases not matched to a gene: 9. The CDR3 sequence is CASRLNGQGGYEQYF. In nucleotides, the CDR3 is TGTGCCAGCAGACTTAACGGACAGGGGGGATACGAGCAGTACTTC.

This clonotype appeared many times. V is TRBV6-6 and J is TRBJ1-4, with D unclear. Germline V CDR1 and CDR2: MNHNY, SVGAGI (reference sequence). V lost 2 bases to trimming and J lost 0 bases, with 7 bases between them. The CDR3 runs 15 residues. Here the CDR3 reads CASSYQQPTNEKLFF. CDR3 sequence (DNA): TGTGCCAGCAGTTACCAACAGCCAACTAATGAAAAACTGTTTTTT.

This clonotype was counted ten times or more. The rearrangement joins TRBV7-8 to TRBJ2-3; D is tentatively TRBD1 or TRBD2 (6 bases each). V dropped 3 bases and J dropped 2 bases, with 12 bases sitting between them. Per the germline V gene, CDR1 is SGHVS and CDR2 is FQNEAQ. The CDR3 runs to 15 residues. The CDR3 region is CASSFLRGPTDTQYF. The CDR3, as DNA: TGTGCCAGCAGCTTCCTCCGGGGGCCCACAGATACGCAGTATTTT.

V and J are TRBV10-3 and TRBJ2-5; the D call may be TRBD1 or TRBD2 (5 bases each). CDR3 length: 13 amino acids. Germline V lookup: CDR1 ENHRY, CDR2 SYGVKD. DNA for the CDR3: TGTGCGTCCAACGATGGGGGTGAGGAGACCCAGTACTTC. This sequence encodes CASNDGGEETQYF.

This clonotype turned up a few times. This sequence joins TRBV5-1 and TRBJ2-2, with D possibly TRBD2 on 6 matching bases. V lost 1 base, J lost 4 bases, and 14 bases lay in between. The CDR3 covers 16 residues. Looked up from germline, CDR1 is SGHRS and CDR2 is YFSETQ. The CDR3 nucleotides read TGCGCCAGCAGCTTGCGTTTGCAGGGAGGCACCGGGGAGCTGTTTTTT. It yields the protein CASSLRLQGGTGELFF.

This clonotype has at least ten counts. The genes are TRBV7-6 and TRBJ2-2; 7 bases fit TRBD2. V dropped 4 bases and J dropped 4; count of bases not matched to a gene: 9. Germline loops: CDR1 SGHVS, CDR2 FNYEAQ. The length of the CDR3 is 16 residues. The CDR3 nucleotides read TGTGCCAGCAGCTCCCCCGCGGGAGTCAGCACCGGGGAGCTGTTTTTT. Encoded protein: CASSSPAGVSTGELFF.

This clonotype was seen at least ten times. The V gene is TRBV20-1, the J gene TRBJ2-1; D uncertain. Germline loops: CDR1 DFQATT, CDR2 SNEGSKA (reference sequence). The CDR3 runs 12 residues. Trimming took 3 bases from V and 10 from J, leaving 13 bases between them. CDR3 region: CSARLGTREQFF. The CDR3 DNA sequence: TGCAGTGCTAGGCTGGGAACCCGCGAGCAGTTCTTC.

This clonotype was counted at least ten times. Likely a read error: the CDR3 ends without its conserved phenylalanine or tryptophan. The chain has TRBV7-3 and TRBJ2-1; TRBD2 matches at 8 bases. Germline V lookup: CDR1 SGHTA, CDR2 FQGTGA. The CDR3 totals 14 residues. J lost 3 bases, V lost 10 bases, and 8 bases had no gene match. CDR3 sequence (DNA): TGTGCCAAAAGAGCGGGAGTGATCTACAATGAGCAGTTCTCC. Protein sequence: CAKRAGVIYNEQFS.

Worth noting for this clonotype: A far larger clone differs by one base, so this is likely a read error. The rearrangement links TRBV4-1 to TRBJ2-1, with D unclear. The CDR3 sequence is 15 residues long. Per the germline V gene, CDR1 is MGHRA and CDR2 is YSYEKL. CDR3 in amino acids: CARSLTSSSYNEQFF. The CDR3 coding sequence is TGCGCCAGGAGCCTGACGTCGAGCTCCTACAATGAGCAGTTCTTC.

This clonotype has a count of ten or more. V gene TRBV7-9 combines with J gene TRBJ2-5, with a weak D call TRBD2 (6 bases). V was cut by 5 bases and J by 3 bases, with 16 bases left in between. The germline gives CDR1 SEHNR, CDR2 FQNEAQ (reference sequence). This CDR3 region has 15 residues. This CDR3 reads CASSRRDFPEETQYF. In DNA, the CDR3 is TGTGCCAGCAGCCGCCGGGACTTCCCCGAAGAGACCCAGTACTTC.

This clonotype was observed at least ten times. V is TRBV29-1 and J is TRBJ1-2; D remains ambiguous. This CDR3 is 11 amino acids long. Per germline, CDR1 SQVTM and CDR2 ANQGSEA. V lost 2 bases to trimming and J lost 7 bases, with 8 bases between them. CDR3 loop: CSVEIGSGYTF. In DNA, the CDR3 is TGCAGCGTTGAAATTGGCTCTGGCTACACCTTC.

This clonotype was seen at least ten times. The rearrangement uses TRBV6-5 and TRBJ2-7; TRBD2 agrees at 12 bases. The CDR3 consists of 17 residues. Trimming at V came to 0 bases and at J to 2 bases, leaving 5 bases not matched to a gene. CDR1 and CDR2 from the germline V gene are MNHEY and SVGAGI. CDR3 DNA: TGTGCCAGCAGTTACTCGAGGACTAGCGGGGATACCTACGAGCAGTACTTC. Protein sequence: CASSYSRTSGDTYEQYF.

This clonotype rates as medium-sized. CDR3 nucleotides: TGTGCCAGCAGTTTGACGGCGGGAGGGTACAGGAATGAGCAGTTCTTC. Translated: CASSLTAGGYRNEQFF. V gene TRBV27 combines with J gene TRBJ2-1; 9 nucleotides agree with TRBD2. Germline V CDR1 and CDR2: MNHEY, SMNVEV (reference sequence). Trimming cost V 3 bases and J 7 bases; bases outside gene matches: 10. CDR3 length equals 16 residues.

This clonotype was picked up many times. The chain has TRBV4-3 and TRBJ2-1; D perhaps matches TRBD1 (5 bases). CDR3 size: 16 residues. The V end lost 0 bases, the J end lost 8 bases, and 17 bases lay between the germline ends. CDR1 and CDR2 from the germline V gene are LGHNA and YSLEER. For the CDR3, the DNA is TGCGCCAGCAGCCAAGATCCTGCAGGGTCTAGGGATGAGCAGTTCTTC. Its translation: CASSQDPAGSRDEQFF.